This entry lists 2 T cell receptor beta chains sequenced from one sample in a study of T cells after posttransplantation cyclophosphamide. Repertoires were generated with immunoSEQ multiplex PCR, while TCRdb's copy carries only in-frame clones and drops some. The data contain about 22,000 clones, almost 75% of them singletons. What was sequenced was memory CD4+ T cells sorted from PBMCs. The receptor source for this set is a woman aged 60-75 years in good health, CMV-negative, and a related stem cell transplant donor.

The chain carries TRBV5-1 and TRBJ1-6, with 10 positions matching TRBD1. The CDR3 has 16 residues. The germline V gene encodes CDR1 SGHRS and CDR2 YFSETQ. After removal of 4 bases from V and 6 bases from J, the junction contained 7 bases not matched to a gene. The CDR3 is CASSTWTGGGNSPLHF. The CDR3 nucleotides are TGCGCCAGCAGCACCTGGACAGGGGGTGGTAATTCACCCCTCCACTTT.

CDR3 in amino acids: CASSLDVGQGGEQYF. The CDR3 nucleotides are TGTGCCAGCAGCTTGGATGTGGGACAGGGTGGCGAGCAGTACTTC. The rearrangement uses TRBV5-4 and TRBJ2-7; 9 bases line up with TRBD1. CDR1 and CDR2 (germline): SGHNT, YYREEE (reference sequence). V lost 0 bases to trimming and J lost 6 bases; unmatched junction nucleotides: 7. CDR3 length: 15 residues. Variable domain in full (rest from reference TRBV5-4 and TRBJ2-7): ETGVTQSPTHLIKTRGQQVTLRCSSQSGHNTVSWYQQALGQGPQFIFQYYREEENGRGNFPPRFSGLQFPNYSSELNVNALELDDSALYLCASSLDVGQGGEQYFGPGTRLTVT.